This T cell receptor beta chain was captured by sequencing in a study of sequential checkpoint blockade in melanoma. Trimming shortened V by 4 bases and J by 8 bases, and 18 bases separated the two germline ends. CDR1 is LGHNA and CDR2 is YNFKEQ in the germline V gene. The CDR3 covers 15 residues. This clone was seen only a few times. The assay was immunoSEQ multiplex PCR, and TCRdb's table has in-frame clones only and misses some. The sample includes 10,000 or so clones, around 78% of them seen just once. Treatment specified: randomized to nivolumab then ipilimumab (arm A) or the reverse (arm B). Sample: CD8+ T cells sorted from blood (inferred from file names), taken from a patient given nivolumab and ipilimumab in sequence. The TCR sequence derives from a human donor with melanoma. V gene TRBV4-2 combines with J gene TRBJ1-5; possibly TRBD1 for D (6 bases). The CDR3 DNA sequence: TGTGCCAGCAGCCCAGGGGAGGGGCTCGGGGAGCCCCAGCATTTT. Protein product: CASSPGEGLGEPQHF.